The rows below give T cell receptor beta chains drawn from one sample of a study of cytomegalovirus exposure and HLA in healthy donors. The assay was immunoSEQ multiplex PCR, and TCRdb's table has in-frame clones only and misses some. Of approximately 140,000 clones detected, roughly 75% appear once; the ten largest clones hold under 2.5%. Sequencing was performed on PBMCs. The receptors were gathered from a man aged 25-45 years in good health and CMV-seronegative. The CDR3 runs from the conserved cysteine through the conserved F or W. A D gene is named only where the DNA matches it firmly. For some rows the clone size is stated as once, few or many, or as a class when expanded; others skip it.

TRBV5-8	few	TRBJ2-6	.	CASSLDSYSGANVLTF	TGTGCCAGCAGCTTGGACTCGTACTCTGGGGCCAACGTCCTGACTTTC
TRBV6-1	.	TRBJ1-4	TRBD1	CASSEGTTGNEKLFF	TGTGCCAGCAGTGAAGGTACGACAGGGAATGAAAAACTGTTTTTT
TRBV28	.	TRBJ2-7	.	CASSRGQPYEQYF	TGTGCCAGCAGCCGAGGACAGCCCTACGAGCAGTACTTC
TRBV15	.	TRBJ1-3	.	CATSRDLGRNTIYF	TGTGCCACCAGCAGAGATCTGGGCAGAAACACCATATATTTT
TRBV12-5	.	TRBJ1-5	.	CASGLVPNNQPQHF	TGTGCTAGTGGTTTGGTTCCCAATAATCAGCCCCAGCATTTT
TRBV5-1	.	TRBJ2-1	TRBD2	CASSIRLAGVYNEQFF	TGCGCCAGCAGCATTAGACTAGCGGGAGTCTACAATGAGCAGTTCTTC
TRBV2	.	TRBJ2-7	.	CASSDIGGLSDPRASYEQYF	TGTGCCAGCAGTGATATAGGTGGACTATCCGACCCTAGGGCCTCCTACGAGCAGTACTTC
TRBV6-6	.	TRBJ2-7	.	CASSYGSGDQQYF	TGTGCCAGCAGTTACGGCTCGGGGGATCAGCAGTACTTC
TRBV2	.	TRBJ1-5	.	CASSERLFSSEPPGQHF	TGTGCCAGCAGTGAACGGCTTTTCTCGAGCGAACCTCCGGGACAGCATTTT
TRBV5-1	.	TRBJ2-3	.	CASSFSGGRVPTDTQYF	TGCGCCAGCAGCTTCTCCGGTGGCAGGGTACCCACAGATACGCAGTATTTT
TRBV2	.	TRBJ2-1	.	CASSEDLALYNEQFF	TGTGCCAGCAGTGAGGATCTAGCGCTTTACAATGAGCAGTTCTTC
TRBV29-1	.	TRBJ1-2	.	CSVDEDRNYGYTF	TGCAGCGTTGACGAAGACAGGAACTATGGCTACACCTTC
TRBV18	.	TRBJ2-1	TRBD2	CASSPQDSGGAFNEQFF	TGTGCCAGCTCACCACAGGATAGCGGGGGGGCCTTCAATGAGCAGTTCTTC
TRBV5-1	.	TRBJ1-3	.	CASSLAFGVAGNTIYF	TGCGCCAGCAGCTTGGCCTTCGGGGTCGCTGGAAACACCATATATTTT
TRBV28	.	TRBJ2-2	.	CASNAGATGELFF	TGTGCCAGCAACGCAGGGGCCACCGGGGAGCTGTTTTTT
TRBV2	.	TRBJ1-5	.	CASSRDIGNQPQHF	TGTGCCAGCAGTCGGGACATTGGTAATCAGCCCCAGCATTTT
TRBV6-5	.	TRBJ1-1	TRBD1	CASSPTGDATEAFF	TGTGCCAGCAGCCCGACAGGGGACGCCACTGAAGCTTTCTTT
TRBV11-3	.	TRBJ2-3	.	CASSSYKGRTDTQYF	TGTGCCAGCAGCTCCTATAAGGGGCGCACAGATACGCAGTATTTT
TRBV7-9	once	TRBJ2-2	.	CASNDRLNTGELFF	TGTGCCAGCAACGACAGGCTGAACACCGGGGAGCTGTTTTTT
TRBV5-1	.	TRBJ2-7	.	CASSPGDRQGEQYF	TGCGCCAGCAGCCCGGGAGACCGACAGGGCGAGCAGTACTTC
TRBV28	once	TRBJ2-5	.	CASSLLGSTETQETQYF	TGTGCCAGCAGTTTATTGGGCTCGACAGAAACCCAAGAGACCCAGTACTTC
TRBV28	.	TRBJ1-2	.	CASHSRGLGYTF	TGTGCCTCCCACTCTAGGGGTCTTGGCTACACCTTC
TRBV6-1	.	TRBJ1-1	.	CASSRVRGKNTEAFF	TGTGCCAGCAGTAGAGTCAGGGGCAAGAACACTGAAGCTTTCTTT
TRBV28	.	TRBJ1-4	TRBD1	CASSPPRTGGGEKLFF	TGTGCCAGCAGTCCCCCCCGGACAGGAGGAGGTGAAAAACTGTTTTTT
TRBV2	.	TRBJ2-1	TRBD2	CASKISPSGEGNEQFF	TGTGCCAGCAAAATTAGTCCTAGCGGGGAGGGCAATGAGCAGTTCTTC
TRBV29-1	.	TRBJ2-1	.	CSGDALNNEQFF	TGCAGCGGAGATGCCCTAAACAATGAGCAGTTCTTC
TRBV6-5	.	TRBJ2-5	TRBD1	CASSYSGRGLETQYF	TGTGCCAGCAGTTACTCTGGCAGGGGGCTTGAGACCCAGTACTTC
TRBV25-1	.	TRBJ1-5	.	CASSSGVSNQPQHF	TGTGCCAGCAGTTCAGGGGTTAGCAATCAGCCCCAGCATTTT
TRBV10-3	.	TRBJ2-5	.	CAISEAGHPAQETQYF	TGTGCCATCAGTGAAGCGGGTCATCCAGCACAAGAGACCCAGTACTTC
TRBV19	.	TRBJ2-1	.	CASTMAGKAHNEQFF	TGTGCCAGTACGATGGCGGGAAAAGCTCACAATGAGCAGTTCTTC
TRBV7-2	.	TRBJ2-7	.	CASSLTRGAYEQYF	TGTGCCAGCAGCTTAACCAGGGGCGCCTACGAGCAGTACTTC
TRBV9	.	TRBJ2-5	TRBD1	CASSAQGQETQYF	TGTGCCAGCAGCGCACAGGGGCAAGAGACCCAGTACTTC
TRBV20-1	.	TRBJ1-1	.	CSARTGTFF	TGCAGTGCTAGGACAGGAACTTTCTTT
TRBV5-1	.	TRBJ2-6	.	CASSLAFGRNSGANVLTF	TGCGCCAGCAGCTTGGCGTTCGGCAGGAACTCTGGGGCCAACGTCCTGACTTTC
TRBV28	few	TRBJ2-1	TRBD2	CASSFGGRAGEQFF	TGTGCCAGCAGTTTTGGAGGGAGGGCGGGTGAGCAGTTCTTC
TRBV18	.	TRBJ1-3	.	CASSPVGEGNTIYF	TGTGCCAGCTCACCCGTCGGGGAAGGAAACACCATATATTTT
TRBV6-1	.	TRBJ1-4	TRBD1	CASSEAVRGWEKLFF	TGTGCCAGCAGTGAAGCGGTCAGGGGGTGGGAAAAACTGTTTTTT
TRBV9	.	TRBJ2-2	.	CASSVGVSATTGELFF	TGTGCCAGCAGCGTCGGCGTTAGCGCAACAACCGGGGAGCTGTTTTTT
TRBV29-1	.	TRBJ2-7	TRBD1	CSVSDRGESYEQYF	TGCAGCGTCTCGGACAGGGGGGAATCCTACGAGCAGTACTTC
TRBV5-1	once	TRBJ2-1	.	CASKVRGTSYNEQFF	TGCGCCAGCAAGGTTCGGGGGACGTCCTACAATGAGCAGTTCTTC
TRBV5-8	.	TRBJ2-3	.	CASSLEESLPGDTQYF	TGTGCCAGCAGCTTGGAGGAGTCCTTACCGGGAGATACGCAGTATTTT
TRBV15	.	TRBJ1-5	.	CATSRDPPGHQPQHF	TGTGCCACCAGCAGAGATCCCCCAGGGCACCAGCCCCAGCATTTT
TRBV15	.	TRBJ2-1	TRBD2	CATSSTNGGKLGSYNEQFF	TGTGCCACCAGCAGTACCAACGGGGGGAAGTTAGGCTCCTACAATGAGCAGTTCTTC
TRBV27	.	TRBJ2-1	TRBD2	CASSSPNSLTGRYYEQFF	TGTGCCAGCAGTTCCCCCAATTCCCTTACCGGGAGGTACTATGAGCAGTTCTTC
TRBV5-4	few	TRBJ2-2	.	CASSLAVRRNTGELFF	TGTGCCAGCAGCTTGGCGGTGCGGAGGAACACCGGGGAGCTGTTTTTT
TRBV7-9	once	TRBJ2-7	TRBD1	CASSFPGQGYEQYF	TGTGCCAGCAGCTTTCCGGGACAGGGTTACGAGCAGTACTTC
TRBV19	.	TRBJ2-1	TRBD2	CASSTVSGTEQFF	TGTGCCAGTAGTACCGTTAGCGGGACTGAGCAGTTCTTC
TRBV9	.	TRBJ2-3	.	CASTRIGDTQYF	TGTGCCAGCACCCGAATCGGGGATACGCAGTATTTT
TRBV30	.	TRBJ1-5	.	CAWSPTVQGQPQHF	TGTGCCTGGAGTCCCACGGTCCAGGGTCAGCCCCAGCATTTT
TRBV7-9	.	TRBJ2-1	TRBD2	CASSLGGLGFEQFF	TGTGCCAGCAGCTTAGGGGGACTAGGTTTTGAGCAGTTCTTC
TRBV28	.	TRBJ2-7	.	CASSFQLGRGLSEQYF	TGTGCCAGCAGTTTCCAGTTAGGCAGGGGTTTGAGCGAGCAGTACTTC
TRBV7-9	.	TRBJ2-5	TRBD2	CASSKRHLGLAGVETQYF	TGTGCCAGCAGCAAACGCCACCTAGGACTAGCGGGAGTAGAGACCCAGTACTTC
TRBV19	.	TRBJ1-2	.	CASSILRGNGYTF	TGTGCCAGTAGTATTTTGAGAGGAAATGGCTACACCTTC
TRBV6-1	.	TRBJ1-5	.	CASSELQGWGNQPQHF	TGTGCCAGCAGTGAACTACAGGGCTGGGGCAATCAGCCCCAGCATTTT
TRBV27	.	TRBJ2-5	TRBD1	CASRLYGTGGRETQYF	TGTGCCAGCAGATTATACGGGACAGGGGGCAGAGAGACCCAGTACTTC
TRBV18	once	TRBJ1-2	.	CASSPPGWGGSPF	TGTGCCAGCTCACCACCTGGTTGGGGTGGGAGCCCCTTC
TRBV19	.	TRBJ2-7	.	CASKSMTTGEQYF	TGTGCCAGTAAATCGATGACTACGGGCGAGCAGTACTTC
TRBV28	.	TRBJ2-3	.	CASTLGGVNTDTQYF	TGTGCCAGCACATTGGGCGGGGTTAACACAGATACGCAGTATTTT
TRBV28	.	TRBJ2-1	.	CASSPGQGGEQFF	TGTGCCAGCAGTCCAGGCCAGGGAGGTGAGCAGTTCTTC